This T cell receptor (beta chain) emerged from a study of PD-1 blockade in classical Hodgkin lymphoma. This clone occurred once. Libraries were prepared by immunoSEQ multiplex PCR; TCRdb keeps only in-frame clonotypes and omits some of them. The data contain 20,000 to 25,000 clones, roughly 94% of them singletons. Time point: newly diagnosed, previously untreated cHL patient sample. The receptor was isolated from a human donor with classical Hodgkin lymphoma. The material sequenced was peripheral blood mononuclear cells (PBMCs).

CDR3 nucleotides: TGTGCCAGCAGCTTGGAAGGACAGGGGTGGGATGGCTACACCTTC. Its translation: CASSLEGQGWDGYTF. The chain has TRBV5-4 and TRBJ1-2; 9 bases fit TRBD1. Looked up from germline, CDR1 is SGHNT and CDR2 is YYREEE (reference sequence). There are 15 residues in the CDR3. Trimming took 0 bases from V and 6 from J; bases not matched to a gene: 6.